The sequence of this TCR beta chain was determined in a study of neurological immune-mediated disorders. Regarding the study as a whole: In HTLV-1-associated myelopathy, TCR clonal expansion was greatest, and in multiple sclerosis it was least, below healthy controls. Private repertoires in all groups were suggested by the absence of shared CDR3 amino acid sequences among expanded clones across subjects.

The cDNA was produced through 5'RACE with 10-nucleotide random UMIs. TCRdb re-called the 5' RACE reads with MiXCR, one entry per CDR3 protein. The table lists fewer than 90,000 distinct CDR3 sequences, 10% to 13% of them singletons. This clonotype was counted ten times or more. The antigen is unknown. Libraries used 2 million unsorted PBMCs kept frozen in RNAlater. The length of the CDR3 is 11 residues. Looked up from germline, CDR1 is MDHEN and CDR2 is SYDVKM. Between the trimmed V and J ends, which lost 5 bases and 7 bases, there was a span of 5 bases. The receptor was derived from a man aged 35-49 years in good health. Sequencing was performed on PBMCs. The chain couples TRBV28 to TRBJ2-2; D not certain. This chain's CDR3 is CASSVGGELFF. CDR3 coding DNA: TGTGCCAGCAGTGTCGGCGGGGAGCTGTTTTTT.